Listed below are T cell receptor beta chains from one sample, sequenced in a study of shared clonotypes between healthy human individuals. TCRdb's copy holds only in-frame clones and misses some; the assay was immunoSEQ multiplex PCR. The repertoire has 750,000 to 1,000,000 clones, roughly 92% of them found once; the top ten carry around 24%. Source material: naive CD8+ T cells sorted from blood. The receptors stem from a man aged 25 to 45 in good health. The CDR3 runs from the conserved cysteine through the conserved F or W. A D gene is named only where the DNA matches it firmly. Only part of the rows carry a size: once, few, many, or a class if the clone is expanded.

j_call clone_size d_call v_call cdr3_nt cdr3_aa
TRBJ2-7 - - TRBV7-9 TGTGCCAGCAGCCCACCTACAGGGACCTACGAGCAGTACTTC CASSPPTGTYEQYF
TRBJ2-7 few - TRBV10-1 TGCGCCAGCAGTGAGTCTGACAACCTCTACGAGCAGTACTTC CASSESDNLYEQYF
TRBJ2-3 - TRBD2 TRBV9 TGTGCCAGCAGCGTAGGGCTAGCGGTAGCCGAGGATACGCAGTATTTT CASSVGLAVAEDTQYF
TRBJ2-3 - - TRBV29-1 TGCAGCGTTGCGATGGCGGACAGGGAGGGGGGTACGCAGTATTTT CSVAMADREGGTQYF
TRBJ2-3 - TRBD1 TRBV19 TGTGCCAGTAGTATACAGGGGGTGGGGGATACGCAGTATTTT CASSIQGVGDTQYF
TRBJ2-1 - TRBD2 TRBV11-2 TGTGCCAGCAGCTTATTGACTAGCGGTATATATGGCACCTACAATGAGCAGTTCTTC CASSLLTSGIYGTYNEQFF
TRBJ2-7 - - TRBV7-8 TGTGCCAGCAGCAGCATTGGGACAACCTACGAGCAGTACTTC CASSSIGTTYEQYF
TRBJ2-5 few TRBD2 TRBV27 TGTGCCAGCAGTTTAGTGTCTAGCGGACAAGAGACCCAGTACTTC CASSLVSSGQETQYF
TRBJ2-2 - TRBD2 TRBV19 TGTGCCAGTAGTATCCTAGCGGGACTACTCGGGGAGCTGTTTTTT CASSILAGLLGELFF
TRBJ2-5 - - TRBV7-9 TGTGCCAGCAGCCCGGACGGACAAGAGACCCAGTACTTC CASSPDGQETQYF
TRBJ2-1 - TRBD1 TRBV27 TGTGCCAGCAGTAGAAATCCACGGGACAGGTACGTCAATGAGCAGTTCTTC CASSRNPRDRYVNEQFF
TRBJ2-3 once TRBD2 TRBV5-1 TGCGCCAGCAGCTTGTTGGGCGGGAGTCGCACAGATACGCAGTATTTT CASSLLGGSRTDTQYF
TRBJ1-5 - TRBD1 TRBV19 TGTGCCAGTAGTATCAATTGGGCCTTTCGGGACAGGGGGCACGATAGCAATCAGCCCCAGCATTTT CASSINWAFRDRGHDSNQPQHF
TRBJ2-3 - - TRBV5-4 TGTGCCAGCAGTAGCGGCACAGATACGCAGTATTTT CASSSGTDTQYF
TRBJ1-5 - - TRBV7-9 TGTGCCAGCAGCTTAGATCCGGGGGGGCCTCATCAGCCCCAGCATTTT CASSLDPGGPHQPQHF
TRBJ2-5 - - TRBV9 TGTGCCAGCAGCCCCAAGCTAGCAGGAGAGACCCAGTACTTC CASSPKLAGETQYF
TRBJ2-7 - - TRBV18 TGTGCCAGCTCACCAGGGGCAGGGTCGGTATACGAGCAGTACTTC CASSPGAGSVYEQYF
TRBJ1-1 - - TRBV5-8 TGTGCCAGCAGCTTGGTCTCAGAAAACACTGAAGCTTTCTTT CASSLVSENTEAFF
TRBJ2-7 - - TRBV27 TGTGCCAGCAGTTTTGGGGGCGGATCAGCCTACGAGCAGTACTTC CASSFGGGSAYEQYF
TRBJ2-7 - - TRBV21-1 TGTGCCAGCAGCATCGGACTAGCGGGATATGAGCAGTACTTC CASSIGLAGYEQYF
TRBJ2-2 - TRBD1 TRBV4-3 TGCGCCAGCAGCCAATGGCCGGGACAGGTTCGGGGGGAGCTGTTTTTT CASSQWPGQVRGELFF
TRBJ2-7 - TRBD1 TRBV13 TGTGCCAGCAGCTTTGAGACAGGGTCTGGCGAGCAGTACTTC CASSFETGSGEQYF
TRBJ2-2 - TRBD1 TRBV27 TGTGCCAGCATTAAACAGGGGCCCATTAACACCGGGGAGCTGTTTTTT CASIKQGPINTGELFF
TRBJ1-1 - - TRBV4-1 TGCGCCAGCAGCCAACCCGGGACTAAGACTGAAGCTTTCTTT CASSQPGTKTEAFF
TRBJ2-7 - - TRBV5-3 TGTGCCGCTGTCGGGTCCTACGAGCAGTACTTC CAAVGSYEQYF
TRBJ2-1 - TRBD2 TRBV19 TGTGCCAGTAGTATAGATCGAGCAGGGGGGGCTCTAGCGGGAGACAATGAGCAGTTCTTC CASSIDRAGGALAGDNEQFF
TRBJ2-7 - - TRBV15 TGTGCCACCAGTCCCTCTGGGACACAATTTTACGAGCAGTACTTC CATSPSGTQFYEQYF
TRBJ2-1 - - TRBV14 TGTGCCAGCAGCCAAAATATCCGGGACTTCCTCTCCTACAATGAGCAGTTCTTC CASSQNIRDFLSYNEQFF
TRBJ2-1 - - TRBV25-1 TGTGCCAGCAGTAAACAGACCACTAACAATGAGCTGTTCTTC CASSKQTTNNELFF
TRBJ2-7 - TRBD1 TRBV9 TGTGCCAGCAGCCTTAGATCGGGACAGGGCCACGAGCAGTACTTC CASSLRSGQGHEQYF
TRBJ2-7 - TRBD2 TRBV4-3 TGCGCCAGCAGCCAACTAGCGGACATCTACGAGCAGTACTTC CASSQLADIYEQYF
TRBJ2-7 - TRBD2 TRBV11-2 TGTGCCAGCAGCTGGGAACTAGCGGGAGGGCGAGAGCAGTACTTC CASSWELAGGREQYF
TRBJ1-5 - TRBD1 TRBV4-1 TGCGCCAGCAGCTCCTTTCCCGCGACAGGGGCGGATAATCAGCCCCAGCATTTT CASSSFPATGADNQPQHF
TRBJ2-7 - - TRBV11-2 TGTGCCAGCAGCTTAGAGGCTAGCGCCTCCTACGAGCAGTACTTC CASSLEASASYEQYF
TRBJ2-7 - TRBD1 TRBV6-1 TGTGCCAGCAACCTGGGACAGTTCTACGAGCAGTACTTC CASNLGQFYEQYF
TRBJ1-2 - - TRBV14 TGTGCCAGCAGCCCCTTGGCGACCTATGGCTACACCTTC CASSPLATYGYTF
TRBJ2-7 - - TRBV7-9 TGTGCCAGCAGCTTAGACTCGCAGGGGCAGTACTTC CASSLDSQGQYF
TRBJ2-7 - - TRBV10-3 TGTGCCATCAGTGAGGGAGGGAGCTACGAGCAGTACTTC CAISEGGSYEQYF
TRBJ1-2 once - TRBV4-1 TGCGCCAGCAGCCAGGGAGACTCTTATCCCCTTGGCTACACCTTC CASSQGDSYPLGYTF
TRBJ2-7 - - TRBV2 TGTGCCAGCAGTGAACTCTCCGGGATGGCGTACGAGCAGTACTTC CASSELSGMAYEQYF
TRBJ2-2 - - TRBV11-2 TGTGCCAGCAGCCCCTGGGCCAGGGGTGCCGGGGAGCTGTTTTTT CASSPWARGAGELFF
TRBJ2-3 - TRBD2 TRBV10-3 TGTGCCATCACCTCGACTAGCGGCGCAACAGATACGCAGTATTTT CAITSTSGATDTQYF
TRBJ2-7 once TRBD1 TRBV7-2 TGTGCCAGCAGCTTGGGACAGGGGATCTACGAGCAGTACTTC CASSLGQGIYEQYF
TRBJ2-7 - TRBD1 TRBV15 TGTGCCACCAGCAGAGATGCCCAGGGGGCGGGCGAGCAGTACTTC CATSRDAQGAGEQYF
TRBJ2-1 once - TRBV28 TGTGCCAGCAGGACCGGGTTTAATCCCCACAATGAGCAGTTCTTC CASRTGFNPHNEQFF
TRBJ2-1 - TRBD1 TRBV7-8 TGTGCCAGCAGCTTACTCGGACAGGGGCTTCAAAATGAGCAGTTCTTC CASSLLGQGLQNEQFF
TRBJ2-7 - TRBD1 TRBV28 TGTGCCAGCGGGACAGCTCCTCACTACGAGCAGTACTTC CASGTAPHYEQYF
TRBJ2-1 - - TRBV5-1 TGCGCCAGCAGCTTGGGTTCGGCTAGCGCGAGCTCCTACAATGAGCAGTTCTTC CASSLGSASASSYNEQFF
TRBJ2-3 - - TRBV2 TGTGCCAGCAGCCTACCAGAGGACTTTTTGGATACGCAGTATTTT CASSLPEDFLDTQYF
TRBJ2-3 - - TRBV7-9 TGTGCCAGCAGGACTAGTGCTAGCACAGATACGCAGTATTTT CASRTSASTDTQYF
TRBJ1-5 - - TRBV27 TGTGCCAGCAGTCGCCGAGGAGATCAGCCCCAGCATTTT CASSRRGDQPQHF
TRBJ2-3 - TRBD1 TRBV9 TGTGCCAGCAGCGTAGATTATCAGGGGGCCGGAGATACGCAGTATTTT CASSVDYQGAGDTQYF